Reported below is one TCR beta chain. Its antigen is unidentified. V gave up 0 bases and J gave up 5 bases; unmatched junction bases: 6. Germline V gives CDR1 LGHDT, CDR2 YNNKEL (reference sequence). The CDR3 length is 16 residues. These data belong to a study of T cell responses to AZD1222 COVID-19 vaccine. Notes on the study in general: With two AZD1222 doses given, Spike-specific TCR breadth and depth both rose.

Assay used: immunoSEQ multiplex PCR; TCRdb lists only in-frame clones, some missing. The table includes some 130,000 clones, roughly 85% detected once. The J gene is TRBJ2-5, the V gene TRBV3-1 (or the pseudogene TRBV3-2); 10 bases are shared with TRBD2. The TCR sequence derives from an adult in good health. Sequencing was performed on peripheral blood, taken on day 0 of AZD1222 vaccination. The CDR3 region is CASSQDLAGVRETQYF. In DNA, the CDR3 is TGTGCCAGCAGCCAAGACCTAGCGGGAGTGAGGGAGACCCAGTACTTC.